This TCR beta chain was recorded in a study of blood T cell repertoires in COVID-19. Overall study: Sample material is recorded as cDNA or gDNA derived from T cells, B-cell-depleted T cells, or PBMCs.

The CDR3 sequence is 15 residues long. Trimming removed 3 bases from V and 6 bases from J, with 16 bases in between. Germline V gives CDR1 SGDLS, CDR2 YYNGEE. The table came from immunoSEQ multiplex PCR; TCRdb's copy has only in-frame clones and leaves some out. The data show a few hundred thousand clones, 89% seen once. The rearrangement joins TRBV9 to TRBJ2-1; the D gene is possibly TRBD2 (7 bases). The clonotype originates from a woman aged 40 to 55 who had recovered from COVID-19. The sample taken for sequencing was peripheral blood. The CDR3 nucleotides read TGTGCCAGCAGCGCCCCTGGGGGGGCTAGCAATGAGCAGTTCTTC. Translation gives CASSAPGGASNEQFF.